This TCR beta chain was captured in a study of identical twins. Donors were all healthy Caucasians. One entry per CDR3 protein, called by TCRdb with MiXCR from the 5' RACE reads. The sample lists some 300,000 distinct CDR3 sequences, approximately 13% occurring once. Whole-study findings and limits: Without tracking the same donors, conclusions rested on cross-sectional statistical analysis. When twins shared out-of-frame alpha sequences, those sequences had excess low generation probability.

Turning to this clonotype: The antigen remains undetermined.

Per the germline V gene, CDR1 is SGHRS and CDR2 is YFSETQ. Germline trimming cut 4 bases from V and 0 bases from J; bases unmatched to any gene: 13. The CDR3 length is 19 residues. This sample was also put to use in a study of yellow fever vaccine responses in identical twins. That paper adds: The authors reported partly convergent, partly personalized vaccine responses in identical twins.

This sequence joins TRBV5-1 and TRBJ2-1; 10 nucleotides agree with TRBD2. The sample was CD8+ T cells sorted from blood. This clonotype originated in a woman aged 18-30 years in good health. The CDR3 reads CASSPRAGGPGSSYNEQFF. For the CDR3, the DNA is TGCGCCAGCAGCCCCCGAGCGGGGGGGCCGGGGAGCTCCTACAATGAGCAGTTCTTC.